A single sample is the source of the 20 T cell receptor beta chains below, sequenced in a study of high-grade serous ovarian cancer treatment subgroups (dated by TCRdb to 2020 to 2022). The library was made by the immunoSEQ multiplex PCR assay. Not all clones reach the TCRdb copy of this immuneACCESS table, which keeps in-frame sequences only. Checked studies attribute under half of the gap to unresolved V genes and leave the rest unexplained. This sample is represented by 7,500 to 10,000 clones; approximately 62% of them were singletons. Jointly, the top ten make up roughly 6% of the sample. Tumor samples were collected prior to definitive surgery or chemotherapy. Sequencing was carried out using tumor tissue. The receptors were sampled from a human donor with high-grade serous ovarian cancer.

This chain uses TRBV11-2 with TRBJ2-1, with 11 bases lining up with TRBD1. With V trimmed by 6 bases and J by 8 bases, 6 bases remained unmatched. The CDR3 length is 14 residues. Looked up from germline, CDR1 is SGHAT and CDR2 is FQNNGV. CDR3 residues: CASSWDRGSDEQFF. Written as DNA, the CDR3 is TGTGCCAGCAGTTGGGACAGGGGGAGTGATGAGCAGTTCTTC. Based on the CDR3 plus reference TRBV11-2 and TRBJ2-1, the full variable domain is EAGVAQSPRYKIIEKRQSVAFWCNPISGHATLYWYQQILGQGPKLLIQFQNNGVVDDSQLPKDRFSAERLKGVDSTLKIQPAKLEDSAVYLCASSWDRGSDEQFFGPGTRLTVL.

This clone was detected only a few times. V and J are TRBV19 and TRBJ2-2; 9 positions match TRBD1. The CDR3 extends over 17 amino acids. Looked up from germline, CDR1 is LNHDA and CDR2 is SQIVND (reference sequence). V trimming: 7 bases; J trimming: 3 bases; junction bases outside the gene matches: 12. CDR3 region: CASTSGTGLQYTGELFF. CDR3 bases: TGTGCCAGTACCTCCGGGACAGGGTTGCAGTACACCGGGGAGCTGTTTTTT.

The chain has TRBV30 and TRBJ1-2; tentative D call: TRBD1 (6 bases). This CDR3 spans 15 amino acids. Trimming cost V 2 bases and J 11 bases, with 24 bases left between them. Germline V gene lookup returns CDR1 GTSNPN and CDR2 SVGIG (reference sequence). In DNA, the CDR3 is TGTGCCTGGAGTCCACCCGGGGGAGGGGGTTTGAGGTACACCTTC. Encoded protein: CAWSPPGGGGLRYTF.

By share, this clone ranks as medium-sized. The V gene is TRBV28, the J gene TRBJ2-1; a weak D match, TRBD2 (5 bases). CDR3 length equals 15 residues. Deletions cut 7 bases from V and 1 base from J, with 14 bases between. Germline V gene data show CDR1 as MDHEN and CDR2 as SYDVKM. CDR3 protein: CASKRAAVSYNEQFF. As DNA, the CDR3 is TGTGCCAGCAAGCGCGCAGCGGTGTCCTACAATGAGCAGTTCTTC.

This clone was counted a few times. V usage is TRBV4-3 and J usage is TRBJ2-3; 8 nucleotides agree with TRBD1. After removal of 4 bases from V and 4 bases from J, the junction contained 7 bases not matched to a gene. The germline gives CDR1 LGHNA, CDR2 YSLEER. The CDR3 consists of 15 residues. The CDR3: CASSLGDRSSDTQYF. In DNA, the CDR3 is TGCGCCAGCAGCCTTGGGGACAGGTCCTCAGATACGCAGTATTTT.

This clone came up a few times. The gene calls are TRBV18 and TRBJ1-2, with D unresolved. Germline CDR1 is KGHSH and CDR2 is LQKENI. Trimming shortened V by 5 bases and J by 8 bases, and 9 bases separated the two germline ends. This CDR3 contains 11 residues. The CDR3 spells CASSEGGGYTF. In DNA form, the CDR3 reads TGTGCCAGCTCAGAGGGCGGAGGCTACACCTTC.

The chain combines TRBV19 with TRBJ1-1, with D maybe TRBD1 (5 bases). This CDR3 contains 12 residues. Looked up from germline, CDR1 is LNHDA and CDR2 is SQIVND (reference sequence). V dropped 6 bases and J dropped 8 bases, with 13 bases sitting between them. CDR3 coding DNA: TGTGCCAGTAGCGGGGGGTCGGTAGAAGCTTTCTTT. The encoded protein is CASSGGSVEAFF.

Relative to its sample, this clone is medium-sized (0.01 to 0.1%). The rearrangement joins TRBV6-1 to TRBJ1-2; no firm D call. V lost 7 bases and J lost 0, with 15 bases in between. CDR1 is MNHNS, CDR2 SASEGT, per germline. This CDR3 contains 15 residues. DNA for the CDR3: TGTGCCAGCACCGCTAGCGGGGAAACTAACTATGGCTACACCTTC. Protein product: CASTASGETNYGYTF.

This clone was observed a handful of times. This chain connects TRBV28 to TRBJ2-3, with D maybe TRBD1 (6 bases). CDR1 MDHEN and CDR2 SYDVKM come from the germline V gene. The CDR3 length is 14 residues. V was clipped by 4 bases and J by 5 bases, with 13 bases between them. The CDR3, as DNA: TGTGCCAGCAGTTGGGCAGGGGAACGAGATACGCAGTATTTT. It yields the protein CASSWAGERDTQYF.

The sample holds a few counts of this clone. The chain carries TRBV10-3 and TRBJ2-6, with 8 positions matching TRBD2. The germline CDR1 and CDR2 sequences are ENHRY and SYGVKD. The V gene end was trimmed by 5 bases and the J gene end by 0 bases; junction bases not matched to a gene: 9. The CDR3 spans 18 residues. In nucleotides, the CDR3 is TGTGCCATCAGTCCCTCGGGGGGGAAGCTCTCTGGGGCCAACGTCCTGACTTTC. Residues: CAISPSGGKLSGANVLTF.

The V call is TRBV27, the J call TRBJ2-5, with D maybe TRBD2 (6 bases). The DNA end is more similar to TRBJ2-7, so the J call may be wrong. CDR3 length: 14 amino acids. Germline assignment: CDR1 MNHEY and CDR2 SMNVEV (reference sequence). The CDR3 is CASSLWAAGGEQYF. The CDR3, as DNA: TGTGCCAGCAGTTTATGGGCGGCCGGGGGCGAGCAGTACTTC.

This chain uses TRBV4-3 with TRBJ2-3; the D gene is possibly TRBD2 (5 bases). V was clipped by 4 bases and J by 2 bases, with 10 bases between them. The CDR3 spans 14 residues. The germline CDR1 and CDR2 sequences are LGHNA and YSLEER. Here the CDR3 DNA reads TGCGCCAGCAGCCCCACTAGGACCACAGATACGCAGTATTTT. Translation gives CASSPTRTTDTQYF.

The genes are TRBV28 and TRBJ2-1, with D possibly being TRBD2 (5 bases). Germline CDR1 is MDHEN and CDR2 is SYDVKM. Trimming removed 4 bases from V and 1 base from J, with 11 bases in between. This CDR3 is built from 15 residues. CDR3 sequence: CASSYGSVSYNEQFF. The DNA of the CDR3 is TGTGCCAGCAGTTATGGGAGTGTTTCCTACAATGAGCAGTTCTTC.

This chain links TRBV18 with TRBJ2-5; TRBD2 might be the D (5 bases). Trimming removed 0 bases from V and 3 bases from J, with 11 bases in between. This CDR3 has 15 amino acids. Germline lookup yields CDR1 KGHSH and CDR2 LQKENI. As DNA, the CDR3 is TGTGCCAGCTCACCACCCCCCCGGCGGGAAGAGACCCAGTACTTC. Its protein is CASSPPPRREETQYF.

V and J are TRBV7-9 and TRBJ2-1; TRBD2 is a possible D gene (6 bases). This CDR3 region has 16 residues. Trimming left V 5 bases short and J 0 bases short, with 14 bases between. The germline CDR1 and CDR2 sequences are SEHNR and FQNEAQ (reference sequence). The CDR3 DNA reads TGTGCCAGCAGCCATGATCGGGGAGGCTCCTACAATGAGCAGTTCTTC. It specifies CASSHDRGGSYNEQFF.

Points on this clone: In the same sample, other DNA sequences code for this CDR3. The chain uses TRBV27 and TRBJ2-1; 11 nucleotides agree with TRBD2. The CDR3 contains 17 residues. V was pared by 5 bases and J by 8 bases, with 14 bases of the junction left unmatched. CDR1 and CDR2 (germline): MNHEY, SMNVEV (reference sequence). DNA for the CDR3: TGTGCCAGCAGTCCACCCCCCGGGCTAGCGGGAGGCCATGAGCAGTTCTTC. This gives the protein CASSPPPGLAGGHEQFF.

The genes are TRBV27 and TRBJ1-2; TRBD1 might be the D (5 bases). The CDR3 length is 16 residues. V gave up 3 bases and J gave up 2 bases, with 16 bases separating them. Germline CDR1 reads MNHEY; CDR2 reads SMNVEV (reference sequence). In DNA, the CDR3 is TGTGCCAGCAGTTTTTTAGTTGCCGGGGGGAACTATGGCTACACCTTC. It codes for CASSFLVAGGNYGYTF.

This chain uses TRBV7-2 with TRBJ2-2; D remains unclear. The V end was cut by 5 bases, the J end by 5 bases, with 18 bases between. CDR3 length equals 16 residues. The germline V gene has CDR1 SGHTA and CDR2 FQGNSA. CDR3 region: CASSSRALTRTGELFF. The CDR3 region has the DNA TGTGCCAGCAGCAGCCGGGCCCTTACGCGAACCGGGGAGCTGTTTTTT. Based on the CDR3 plus reference TRBV7-2 and TRBJ2-2, the full variable domain is GAGVSQSPSNKVTEKGKDVELRCDPISGHTALYWYRQSLGQGLEFLIYFQGNSAPDKSGLPSDRFSAERTGGSVSTLTIQRTQQEDSAVYLCASSSRALTRTGELFFGEGSRLTVL.

As for this clone: This same CDR3 is encoded by further DNA sequences in the sample. The J gene is TRBJ2-5, the V gene TRBV28; 7 nucleotides agree with TRBD1. Germline CDR1 reads MDHEN; CDR2 reads SYDVKM. The CDR3 extends over 14 amino acids. With V trimmed by 6 bases and J by 4 bases, 8 bases remained unmatched. CDR3 sequence (DNA): TGTGCCAGCAGCCGGGGACAGCAAAGAGAGACCCAGTACTTC. The encoded protein is CASSRGQQRETQYF.

The genes are TRBV19 and TRBJ1-5; unclear D gene. V lost 1 base to trimming and J lost 5 bases, with 9 bases between them. The CDR3 runs 14 residues. Germline V CDR1 and CDR2: LNHDA, SQIVND (reference sequence). The CDR3 loop is CASSIGQWDQPQHF. The CDR3 region has the DNA TGTGCCAGTAGTATAGGCCAGTGGGATCAGCCCCAGCATTTT. The variable domain in full, with the rest retrieved from reference TRBV19 and TRBJ1-5, is DGGITQSPKYLFRKEGQNVTLSCEQNLNHDAMYWYRQDPGQGLRLIYYSQIVNDFQKGDIAEGYSVSREKKESFPLTVTSAQKNPTAFYLCASSIGQWDQPQHFGDGTRLSIL.